This is a list of T cell receptor beta chains from one sample in a study of identifying expanded T cells in peripheral blood. Some clones are missing from TCRdb's copy, which holds only in-frame ones; the method was immunoSEQ multiplex PCR. The data hold about 100,000 clones, with 87% observed a single time. Source material: blood. These TCRs come from a person aged 18 to 75 in good health. Both conserved end residues are part of each CDR3. D genes are given only for firm matches. Where a row states a size, it is once, few, many or the class of an expanded clone; other rows omit it.

J gene: TRBJ2-7; clone size: .; V gene: TRBV5-8; D gene: .; CDR3 protein: CASTTLTLEQYF; CDR3 DNA: TGTGCCAGCACCACCTTAACTCTCGAGCAGTACTTC
J gene: TRBJ1-5; clone size: once; V gene: TRBV7-2; D gene: .; CDR3 protein: CASSSPRPDSYYQPQHF; CDR3 DNA: TGTGCCAGCAGCTCTCCCCGACCTGACAGTTACTATCAGCCCCAGCATTTT
J gene: TRBJ2-3; clone size: many; V gene: TRBV5-1; D gene: .; CDR3 protein: CASSLGQPLGTDTQYF; CDR3 DNA: TGCGCCAGCAGCTTGGGGCAGCCACTAGGCACAGATACGCAGTATTTT
J gene: TRBJ1-5; clone size: .; V gene: TRBV5-8; D gene: .; CDR3 protein: CASVEQGRQPQHF; CDR3 DNA: TGTGCCAGTGTTGAACAGGGACGACAGCCCCAGCATTTT
J gene: TRBJ2-1; clone size: .; V gene: TRBV28; D gene: .; CDR3 protein: CASSFAGGGSYNEQFF; CDR3 DNA: TGTGCCAGCAGTTTCGCCGGTGGGGGCTCCTACAATGAGCAGTTCTTC
J gene: TRBJ1-5; clone size: .; V gene: TRBV28; D gene: .; CDR3 protein: CASSLGTLSNQPQHF; CDR3 DNA: TGTGCCAGCAGTTTAGGCACGCTGAGCAATCAGCCCCAGCATTTT
J gene: TRBJ1-6; clone size: .; V gene: TRBV7-2; D gene: .; CDR3 protein: CASSLGQVNSPLHF; CDR3 DNA: TGTGCCAGCAGCTTAGGGCAAGTAAATTCACCCCTCCACTTT
J gene: TRBJ1-6; clone size: few; V gene: TRBV7-9; D gene: TRBD1; CDR3 protein: CASSSQGGNSPLHF; CDR3 DNA: TGTGCCAGCAGTTCCCAGGGGGGTAATTCACCCCTCCACTTT
J gene: TRBJ2-1; clone size: .; V gene: TRBV7-9; D gene: TRBD1; CDR3 protein: CASSQGVEQFF; CDR3 DNA: TGTGCCAGCAGCCAGGGGGTTGAGCAGTTCTTC
J gene: TRBJ1-5; clone size: .; V gene: TRBV6-6; D gene: .; CDR3 protein: CASSRADQPQHF; CDR3 DNA: TGTGCCAGCAGCCGAGCCGATCAGCCCCAGCATTTT
J gene: TRBJ2-2; clone size: .; V gene: TRBV5-3; D gene: TRBD2; CDR3 protein: CARSLGPGTSGGYTGELFF; CDR3 DNA: TGTGCCAGAAGCTTGGGCCCCGGGACTAGCGGGGGGTACACCGGGGAGCTGTTTTTT
J gene: TRBJ1-1; clone size: .; V gene: TRBV28; D gene: .; CDR3 protein: CASRSLTGFPEAFF; CDR3 DNA: TGTGCCAGCAGGTCCCTAACAGGCTTCCCTGAAGCTTTCTTT
J gene: TRBJ2-3; clone size: .; V gene: TRBV5-1; D gene: TRBD1; CDR3 protein: CASSTRDRGTTDTQYF; CDR3 DNA: TGCGCCAGCAGCACCCGAGACAGGGGGACCACAGATACGCAGTATTTT
J gene: TRBJ1-1; clone size: .; V gene: TRBV10-3; D gene: TRBD1; CDR3 protein: CAISTGVYGEAFF; CDR3 DNA: TGTGCCATCAGTACAGGGGTTTATGGTGAAGCTTTCTTT
J gene: TRBJ2-3; clone size: .; V gene: TRBV27; D gene: .; CDR3 protein: CASSFSGGPDTQYF; CDR3 DNA: TGTGCCAGCAGTTTCTCTGGGGGACCAGATACGCAGTATTTT
J gene: TRBJ2-3; clone size: .; V gene: TRBV6-6; D gene: .; CDR3 protein: CASTPLGADTQYF; CDR3 DNA: TGTGCCAGCACTCCCCTAGGGGCCGATACGCAGTATTTT
J gene: TRBJ2-1; clone size: few; V gene: TRBV11-2; D gene: .; CDR3 protein: CASSPRQAVEQFF; CDR3 DNA: TGTGCCAGCAGCCCCCGACAGGCCGTTGAGCAGTTCTTC
J gene: TRBJ2-7; clone size: once; V gene: TRBV7-2; D gene: .; CDR3 protein: CASSSGSAGGYEQYF; CDR3 DNA: TGTGCCAGCAGCTCCGGGTCGGCAGGGGGGTACGAGCAGTACTTC
J gene: TRBJ1-2; clone size: .; V gene: TRBV6-6; D gene: .; CDR3 protein: CASSYGGGYTF; CDR3 DNA: TGTGCCAGCAGTTATGGGGGGGGCTACACCTTC
J gene: TRBJ2-2; clone size: .; V gene: TRBV10-2; D gene: TRBD1; CDR3 protein: CASRTGSFTGELFF; CDR3 DNA: TGCGCCAGCAGGACAGGGAGTTTCACCGGGGAGCTGTTTTTT
J gene: TRBJ2-6; clone size: .; V gene: TRBV4-3; D gene: .; CDR3 protein: CASSQAPDTRGANVLTF; CDR3 DNA: TGCGCCAGCAGCCAAGCCCCCGACACACGCGGGGCCAACGTCCTGACTTTC
J gene: TRBJ2-2; clone size: .; V gene: TRBV20-1; D gene: .; CDR3 protein: CSARSDGELFF; CDR3 DNA: TGCAGTGCTAGAAGTGACGGGGAGCTGTTTTTT
J gene: TRBJ2-3; clone size: .; V gene: TRBV27; D gene: .; CDR3 protein: CASSFLSTSTDTQYF; CDR3 DNA: TGTGCCAGCAGTTTCCTATCTACTAGCACAGATACGCAGTATTTT
J gene: TRBJ2-1; clone size: .; V gene: TRBV5-1; D gene: .; CDR3 protein: CASSPGTASSYNEQFF; CDR3 DNA: TGCGCCAGCAGCCCCGGGACCGCGAGCTCCTACAATGAGCAGTTCTTC
J gene: TRBJ2-7; clone size: .; V gene: TRBV27; D gene: .; CDR3 protein: CASSLELRYEQYF; CDR3 DNA: TGTGCCAGCAGTTTGGAACTTCGCTACGAGCAGTACTTC
J gene: TRBJ2-1; clone size: once; V gene: TRBV5-5; D gene: .; CDR3 protein: CASSLVGSYNEQFF; CDR3 DNA: TGTGCCAGCAGCCTCGTAGGCTCCTACAATGAGCAGTTCTTC
J gene: TRBJ1-2; clone size: .; V gene: TRBV4-3; D gene: .; CDR3 protein: CASSHGAYTVGYGYTF; CDR3 DNA: TGCGCCAGCAGCCACGGCGCGTACACCGTGGGCTATGGCTACACCTTC
J gene: TRBJ2-7; clone size: .; V gene: TRBV5-1; D gene: .; CDR3 protein: CASSSDARGYYEEQYF; CDR3 DNA: TGCGCCAGCAGCTCGGATGCCCGTGGATACTACGAGGAGCAGTACTTC
J gene: TRBJ2-7; clone size: .; V gene: TRBV11-3; D gene: TRBD2; CDR3 protein: CASSLGGLAGDEQYF; CDR3 DNA: TGTGCCAGCAGCTTAGGAGGTCTAGCGGGGGACGAGCAGTACTTC
J gene: TRBJ2-5; clone size: few; V gene: TRBV7-9; D gene: .; CDR3 protein: CASSFLWSAQETQYF; CDR3 DNA: TGTGCCAGCAGCTTCCTTTGGTCAGCCCAAGAGACCCAGTACTTC
J gene: TRBJ1-2; clone size: .; V gene: TRBV28; D gene: .; CDR3 protein: CASSAGTPNYGYTF; CDR3 DNA: TGTGCCAGCAGCGCTGGGACACCGAACTATGGCTACACCTTC
J gene: TRBJ1-1; clone size: once; V gene: TRBV11-2; D gene: .; CDR3 protein: CASSLDPGGGRTEAFF; CDR3 DNA: TGTGCCAGCAGCTTAGACCCGGGCGGGGGGAGGACTGAAGCTTTCTTT
J gene: TRBJ1-4; clone size: .; V gene: TRBV7-2; D gene: TRBD1; CDR3 protein: CASSLRVLDRGTNEKLFF; CDR3 DNA: TGTGCCAGCAGCTTAAGGGTTTTAGACAGGGGTACTAATGAAAAACTGTTTTTT
J gene: TRBJ1-2; clone size: .; V gene: TRBV4-3; D gene: .; CDR3 protein: CASSQYPGAGNYGYTF; CDR3 DNA: TGCGCCAGCAGCCAATATCCGGGGGCGGGAAACTATGGCTACACCTTC
J gene: TRBJ2-7; clone size: .; V gene: TRBV7-9; D gene: TRBD2; CDR3 protein: CASSLSGLAGGPSSYEQYF; CDR3 DNA: TGTGCCAGCAGCTTAAGCGGACTAGCGGGGGGGCCTAGCTCCTACGAGCAGTACTTC
J gene: TRBJ1-1; clone size: .; V gene: TRBV28; D gene: TRBD1; CDR3 protein: CASSSELFRGSAFF; CDR3 DNA: TGTGCCAGCAGTTCCGAGCTCTTCAGGGGGAGCGCTTTCTTT
J gene: TRBJ2-2; clone size: .; V gene: TRBV5-1; D gene: .; CDR3 protein: CASSWSGDSWELFF; CDR3 DNA: TGCGCCAGCAGCTGGTCCGGAGACAGCTGGGAGCTGTTTTTT
J gene: TRBJ1-1; clone size: .; V gene: TRBV2; D gene: .; CDR3 protein: CASRVQENTEAFF; CDR3 DNA: TGTGCCAGCAGGGTACAAGAGAACACTGAAGCTTTCTTT
J gene: TRBJ1-5; clone size: .; V gene: TRBV11-3; D gene: TRBD1; CDR3 protein: CASSCRDRGNFGNQPQHF; CDR3 DNA: TGTGCCAGCAGCTGCCGGGACAGGGGGAATTTCGGCAATCAGCCCCAGCATTTT
J gene: TRBJ1-1; clone size: .; V gene: TRBV11-2; D gene: .; CDR3 protein: CASSSTGTLNTEAFF; CDR3 DNA: TGTGCCAGCAGCTCGACCGGGACACTGAACACTGAAGCTTTCTTT
J gene: TRBJ1-5; clone size: .; V gene: TRBV7-8; D gene: .; CDR3 protein: CASSLGGDYSNQPQHF; CDR3 DNA: TGTGCCAGCAGCTTAGGGGGCGACTATAGCAATCAGCCCCAGCATTTT
J gene: TRBJ2-3; clone size: .; V gene: TRBV29-1; D gene: .; CDR3 protein: CSLTKAGGAPDTQYF; CDR3 DNA: TGCAGCCTAACGAAAGCTGGGGGGGCCCCAGATACGCAGTATTTT
J gene: TRBJ1-2; clone size: few; V gene: TRBV9; D gene: .; CDR3 protein: CASSSNLRARYGYTF; CDR3 DNA: TGTGCCAGCAGCTCCAACCTCAGGGCTCGCTATGGCTACACCTTC
J gene: TRBJ2-3; clone size: .; V gene: TRBV4-1; D gene: .; CDR3 protein: CASSQRSTEITDTQYF; CDR3 DNA: TGCGCCAGCAGCCAAAGGTCGACAGAGATCACAGATACGCAGTATTTT
J gene: TRBJ2-6; clone size: .; V gene: TRBV6-5; D gene: .; CDR3 protein: CASSYRERRNVLTF; CDR3 DNA: TGTGCCAGCAGTTACAGGGAAAGGCGGAACGTCCTGACTTTC
J gene: TRBJ1-3; clone size: .; V gene: TRBV7-9; D gene: .; CDR3 protein: CASLGNRDGNTIYF; CDR3 DNA: TGTGCCAGCTTGGGGAACAGGGATGGAAACACCATATATTTT